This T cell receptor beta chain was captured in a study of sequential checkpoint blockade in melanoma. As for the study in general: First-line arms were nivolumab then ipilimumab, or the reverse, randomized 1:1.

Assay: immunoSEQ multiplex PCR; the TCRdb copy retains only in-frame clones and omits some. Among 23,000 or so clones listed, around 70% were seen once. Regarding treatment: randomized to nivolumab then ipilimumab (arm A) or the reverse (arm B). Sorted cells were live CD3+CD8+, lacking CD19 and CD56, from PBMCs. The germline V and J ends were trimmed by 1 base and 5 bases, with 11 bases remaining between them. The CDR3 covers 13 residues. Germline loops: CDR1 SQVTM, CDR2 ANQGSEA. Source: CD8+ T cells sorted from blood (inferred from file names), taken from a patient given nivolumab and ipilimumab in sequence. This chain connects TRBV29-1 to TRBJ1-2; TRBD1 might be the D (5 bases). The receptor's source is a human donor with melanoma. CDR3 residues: CSVEGTPPYGYTF. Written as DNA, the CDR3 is TGCAGCGTTGAAGGGACACCACCTTATGGCTACACCTTC. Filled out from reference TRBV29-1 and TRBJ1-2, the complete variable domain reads SAVISQKPSRDICQRGTSLTIQCQVDSQVTMMFWYRQQPGQSLTLIATANQGSEATYESGFVIDKFPISRPNLTFSTLTVSNMSPEDSSIYLCSVEGTPPYGYTFGSGTRLTVV.